This T cell receptor (beta chain) is drawn from a study of hypomethylating agent response in myelodysplastic syndrome. Study-wide background: Response meant complete response or hematologic improvement; all other patients were non-responders. Study conclusions and caveats: After treatment, novel clonotypes emerged more in responders, contracted ones more in non-responders.

Measured with immunoSEQ multiplex PCR; TCRdb has only the in-frame clones, and not every one. The table has 4,000 to 5,500 clones, about 80% seen once. Trimming cost V 4 bases and J 6 bases, with 6 bases left between them. CDR1 is MGHRA and CDR2 is YSYEKL in the germline V gene. CDR3 length: 12 residues. Details on this clone: Its target is unknown.

Sequenced here: bone marrow, sampled before or after starting hypomethylating agent treatment for myelodysplastic syndrome (not recorded which). The rearrangement joins TRBV4-1 to TRBJ1-4, with D perhaps matching TRBD1 (5 bases). The sequence was collected from a human donor with myelodysplastic syndrome. The CDR3 loop is CASSLGDEKLFF. In nucleotides, the CDR3 is TGCGCCAGCAGCCTAGGGGATGAAAAACTGTTTTTT.